This T cell receptor (beta chain) emerged from a study of CD8 T cells in Susac syndrome. Whole-study findings and limits: The study recognized that the number of individuals in its TCR sequencing and HLA analysis was relatively small.

On this clonotype itself: What it binds is not known.

Reverse transcription of about 0.45 to 1 ug RNA used random hexamers. Amplification of the TCR beta CDR3 was carried out by immunoSEQ multiplex PCR, which spanned a total of 54 Vbeta and 13 Jbeta segments. TCRdb processed the immunoSEQ multiplex PCR reads anew with MiXCR; each CDR3 protein has one entry. Of some 100,000 distinct CDR3 sequences listed, roughly 95% are singletons. TCR beta sequencing covered blood CD8+ and CD4+ T cells. The CD8+ and CD4+ T cells were isolated magnetically using a negative isolation approach, whereas the TEMRA cells were enriched by FACS. The receptor was isolated from a human donor in good health. Sequencing was carried out using CD4+ T cells from PBMCs.

The CDR3 is CATSETLGADDKNIQYF. CDR3 in DNA: TGTGCCACCAGCGAGACTCTTGGGGCAGATGACAAAAACATTCAGTACTTC. The chain joins TRBV15 to TRBJ2-4; possible D gene TRBD1, 5 bases. The CDR3 sequence is 17 residues long. Germline CDR1 reads LNHNV; CDR2 reads YYDKDF (reference sequence). Trimming left V 5 bases short and J 3 bases short, with 20 bases between.